Described below is a single TCR beta chain sequence and its context. What antigen it recognizes has not been identified. No much larger clonotype is one base removed from it; base qualities were not supplied. Using the deep immunoSEQ assay, multiplex PCR amplified TCR CDR3 regions from genomic DNA. Extracted genomic DNA from each cell subset was distributed evenly across all wells of several immunoSEQ 96-well plates, and each plate was treated as a replicate. For sorted subsets, 200 to 250 ng genomic DNA, equal to approximately 30,000 T cell genomes, was loaded into each replicate PCR. Purified libraries were quantified with a Qubit 3.0 fluorometer, sized on a Bioanalyzer 2100, and re-quantified with the KAPA Library Quantification kit. Every immunoSEQ 96-well plate was sequenced on a separate single-read 150-cycle Illumina NextSeq 550 flow cell. The paper's processing steps were these. Because the immunoSEQ output included only junctional sequences and no quality scores, the filtering could not be the same as the filtering used for full-length reads. To assign V/J genes and CDR3, sequences were annotated against IMGT germline references using PyIR, a Python wrapper for IgBLAST v1.9. Reads were removed for weak V/J assignments (E-value above 1e-6), missing CDR3, stop codons, out-of-frame junctions, or ambiguous translated residues. V3J clonotypes were defined by identical inferred V gene, J gene, and CDR3 amino acid sequence. Percentage overlap between repertoires was computed as shared unique clonotypes divided by the size of the smaller repertoire. RTK rarefaction, the Chao1 estimator, and Recon v2.1 estimates of unobserved clonotypes were used to assess repertoire richness. OLGA was used to compute generation probabilities for all TCRbeta clonotypes that the gDNA method yielded from a handful of donors. The table comes from immuneACCESS by way of TCRdb, which keeps in-frame sequences with V and J called. Part of the clones is missing from these tables; in studies checked, under half for an unresolved V gene and the rest for unknown reasons. The V and J calls and clone size were taken over from that table, and D and trimming were inferred from the DNA. The sample records 2,500,000 or so clones, approximately 90% of which are singletons. The top ten clones comprise around 0.15% of the sample.

Donors were healthy HIV-negative adults with no recently reported acute infections or vaccinations. Every donor was a Caucasian adult living in Nashville, Tennessee, USA. Magnetic negative selection was used to enrich CD4+ T cells, after which naive cells were positively selected on CD45RA and the negative fraction became the memory subset. After blood collection by leukapheresis, PBMCs were isolated using Ficoll-Histopaque density gradient centrifugation and then cryopreserved in the vapor phase of liquid nitrogen. Analytical flow cytometry was used to check the purity and quantity of each magnetically sorted T cell population. Each sorted fraction had its genomic DNA isolated and then quantified by UV absorbance on a Nanodrop 2000c. This sample is drawn from a study of shared clonotypes between healthy human individuals (dated by TCRdb to about 2020). Some background on the complete study: The cohort comprised a couple of women and a few men aged 18 to 49 years. For each donor, CD4 naive and CD4 memory were each given three plates, CD8 naive was given two plates, and CD8 memory was given one plate. The study deeply sequenced blood TCR repertoires of about five healthy adults to estimate repertoire size and the extent of clonotype sharing between individuals. To increase sequencing depth and limit assay-specific biases, TCR repertoire library preparation and sequencing were carried out by different laboratories using diverse techniques. Between about 0.94 and 8.9 billion PBMCs per donor were obtained by leukapheresis. The investigation overall reported the following: Pairwise subsampling led to the expectation that sequencing depth would affect the degree of clonotype sharing among donors. The genetic and exposure-history diversity represented was limited by the small number of donors. Rarefaction of sorted-subset datasets indicated incomplete sequencing despite the large sequencing depth. When four donors were compared, the shared fraction of clonotypes was about 5% for naive CD4, around 3.6% for naive CD8, more than 2% for memory CD4, and 0.4% for memory CD8. Naive subsets generally had larger estimated clonotype richness than memory subsets did. Sampling was limited to blood, and TCR repertoires in tissue likely differ from TCR repertoires in blood. Higher generation probabilities were observed for clonotypes shared by all four sorted-subset donors than for non-shared clonotypes.

Including cysteine and phenylalanine, the CDR3 has 15 amino acids. Just the 45-base CDR3 DNA is kept, in frame starting at base 1. In the germline V gene, CDR1 corresponds to SGHDT and CDR2 to YYEEEE. The clonotype was recovered from a man aged 18 to 30 in good health. Recombination connected TRBV5-6 to TRBJ1-3, with the D gene uncertain. The end of the DNA aligns better with TRBJ2-2, so the J call may be wrong. Source material: naive CD4+ T cells sorted from blood. The cell subset or site label, as the study defines it: CD45RA+ positively selected. The DNA sequence is as follows: TGTGCCAGCAGCTCATTGTACACGAACACCGGGGAGCTGTTTTTT. Its product reads: CASSSLYTNTGELFF.